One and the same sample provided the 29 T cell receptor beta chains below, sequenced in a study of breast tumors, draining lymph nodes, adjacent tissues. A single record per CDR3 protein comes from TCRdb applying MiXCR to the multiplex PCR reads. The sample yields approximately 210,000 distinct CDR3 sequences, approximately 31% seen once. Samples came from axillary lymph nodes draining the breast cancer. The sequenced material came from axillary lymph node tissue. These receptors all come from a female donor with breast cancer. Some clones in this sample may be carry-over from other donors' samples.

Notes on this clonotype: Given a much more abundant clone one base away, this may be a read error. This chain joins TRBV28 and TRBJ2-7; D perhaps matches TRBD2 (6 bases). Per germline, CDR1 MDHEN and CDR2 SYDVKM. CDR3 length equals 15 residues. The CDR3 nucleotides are TGTGCCAGCAGTTCCGGGACTGTGAGCTCCTACGAGCAGTGCTTC. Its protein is CASSSGTVSSYEQCF.

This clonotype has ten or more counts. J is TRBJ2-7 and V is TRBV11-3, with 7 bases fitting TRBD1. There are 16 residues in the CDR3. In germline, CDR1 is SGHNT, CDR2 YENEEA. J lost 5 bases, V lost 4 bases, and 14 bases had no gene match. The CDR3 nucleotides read TGTGCCAGCAGCTCTAGAAGATCACCAACAGGGGACGAGCAGTACTTC. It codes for CASSSRRSPTGDEQYF.

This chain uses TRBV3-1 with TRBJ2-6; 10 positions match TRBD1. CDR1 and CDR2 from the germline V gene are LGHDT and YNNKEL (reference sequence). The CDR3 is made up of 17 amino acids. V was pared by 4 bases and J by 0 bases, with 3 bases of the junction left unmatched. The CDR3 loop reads CASSLGQGLSGANVLTF. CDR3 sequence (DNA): TGTGCCAGCAGCCTGGGACAGGGGCTCTCTGGGGCCAACGTCCTGACTTTC.

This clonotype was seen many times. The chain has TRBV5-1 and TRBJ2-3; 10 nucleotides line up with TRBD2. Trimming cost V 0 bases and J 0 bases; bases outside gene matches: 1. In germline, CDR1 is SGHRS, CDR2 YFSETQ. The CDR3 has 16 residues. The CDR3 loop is CASSLVSGGSTDTQYF. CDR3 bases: TGCGCCAGCAGCTTGGTTAGCGGGGGGAGCACAGATACGCAGTATTTT.

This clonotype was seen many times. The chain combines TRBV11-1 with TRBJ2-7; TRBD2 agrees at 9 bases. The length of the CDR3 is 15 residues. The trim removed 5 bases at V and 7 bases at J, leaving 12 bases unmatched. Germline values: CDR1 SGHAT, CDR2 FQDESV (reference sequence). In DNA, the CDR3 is TGTGCCAGCAGCCCCCCCGGCGGGAGGGTACGTGAGCAGTACTTC. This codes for CASSPPGGRVREQYF.

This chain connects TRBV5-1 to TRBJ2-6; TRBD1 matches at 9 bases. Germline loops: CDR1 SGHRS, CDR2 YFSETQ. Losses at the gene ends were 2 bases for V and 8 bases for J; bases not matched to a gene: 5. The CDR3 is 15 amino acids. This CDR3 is CASSLTGTGPNVLTF. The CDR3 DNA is TGCGCCAGCAGCTTAACCGGGACAGGGCCCAACGTCCTGACTTTC.

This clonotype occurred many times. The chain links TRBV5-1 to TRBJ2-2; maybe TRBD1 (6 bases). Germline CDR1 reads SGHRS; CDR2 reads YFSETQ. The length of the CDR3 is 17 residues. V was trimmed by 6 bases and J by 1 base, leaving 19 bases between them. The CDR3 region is CASKISGEKGNTGELFF. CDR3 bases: TGCGCCAGCAAAATCTCAGGGGAGAAAGGGAACACCGGGGAGCTGTTTTTT.

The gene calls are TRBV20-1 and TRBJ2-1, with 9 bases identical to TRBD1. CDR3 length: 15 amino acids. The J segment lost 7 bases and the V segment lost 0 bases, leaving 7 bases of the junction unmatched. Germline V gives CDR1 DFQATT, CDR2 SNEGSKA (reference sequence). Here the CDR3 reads CSARDIQGAGNEQFF. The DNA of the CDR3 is TGCAGTGCTAGAGATATACAGGGGGCGGGGAATGAGCAGTTCTTC.

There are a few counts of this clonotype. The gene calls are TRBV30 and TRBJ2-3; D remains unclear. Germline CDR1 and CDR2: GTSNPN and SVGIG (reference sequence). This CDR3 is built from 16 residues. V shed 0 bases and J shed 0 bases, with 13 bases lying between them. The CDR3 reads CAWSVPPRASTDTQYF. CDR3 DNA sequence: TGTGCCTGGAGTGTACCTCCGAGAGCGAGCACAGATACGCAGTATTTT.

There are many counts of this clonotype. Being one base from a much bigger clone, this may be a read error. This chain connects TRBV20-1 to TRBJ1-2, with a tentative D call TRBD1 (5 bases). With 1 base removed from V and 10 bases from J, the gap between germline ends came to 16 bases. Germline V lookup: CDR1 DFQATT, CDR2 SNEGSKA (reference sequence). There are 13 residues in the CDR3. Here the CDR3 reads CSARGLGGGAYTF. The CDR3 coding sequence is TGCAGTGCTAGAGGCCTTGGAGGTGGGGCCTACACCTTC.

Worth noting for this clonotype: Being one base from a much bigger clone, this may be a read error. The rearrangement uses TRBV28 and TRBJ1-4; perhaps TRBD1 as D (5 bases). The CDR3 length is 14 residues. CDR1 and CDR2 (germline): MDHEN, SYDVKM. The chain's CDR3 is CASSKAPWGEKPFF. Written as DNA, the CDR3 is TGTGCCAGCAGCAAAGCACCGTGGGGGGAAAAACCGTTTTTT. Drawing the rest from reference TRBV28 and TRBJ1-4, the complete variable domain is DVKVTQSSRYLVKRTGEKVFLECVQDMDHENMFWYRQDPGLGLRLIYFSYDVKMKEKGDIPEGYSVSREKKERFSLILESASTNQTSMYLCASSKAPWGEKPFFGSGTQLSVL.

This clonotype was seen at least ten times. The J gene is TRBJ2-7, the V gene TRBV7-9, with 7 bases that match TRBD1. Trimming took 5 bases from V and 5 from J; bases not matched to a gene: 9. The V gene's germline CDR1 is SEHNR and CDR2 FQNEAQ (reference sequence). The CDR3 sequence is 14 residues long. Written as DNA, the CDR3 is TGTGCCAGCAGCAGGAGACAGGGCCAGGACGAGCAGTACTTC. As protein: CASSRRQGQDEQYF.

CDR3 loop: CASSSPPGGGGANVLTF. In DNA, the CDR3 is TGTGCCAGCAGTTCCCCCCCCGGGGGTGGTGGGGCCAACGTCCTGACTTTC. V is TRBV28 and J is TRBJ2-6; D might be TRBD2 (6 bases). Germline values: CDR1 MDHEN, CDR2 SYDVKM. The V end lost 4 bases, the J end lost 3 bases, and 16 bases lay between the germline ends. The CDR3 totals 17 residues.

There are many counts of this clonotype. The CDR3 loop reads CATSRDQLAGDRREQFF. The CDR3 bases are TGTGCCACCAGCAGAGACCAACTAGCGGGAGATCGACGGGAGCAGTTCTTC. The chain couples TRBV15 to TRBJ2-1, with 11 bases matching TRBD2. V shed 0 bases and J 10 bases; nucleotides not matched to a gene: 11. Germline V gene lookup returns CDR1 LNHNV and CDR2 YYDKDF (reference sequence). This CDR3 comprises 17 residues.

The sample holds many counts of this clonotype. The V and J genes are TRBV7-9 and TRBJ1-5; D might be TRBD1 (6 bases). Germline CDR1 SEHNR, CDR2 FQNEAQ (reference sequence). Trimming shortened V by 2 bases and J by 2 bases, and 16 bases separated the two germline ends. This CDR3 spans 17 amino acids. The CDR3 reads CASSLSGGRQGNQPQHF. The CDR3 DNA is TGTGCCAGCAGCTTATCCGGCGGAAGACAGGGCAATCAGCCCCAGCATTTT.

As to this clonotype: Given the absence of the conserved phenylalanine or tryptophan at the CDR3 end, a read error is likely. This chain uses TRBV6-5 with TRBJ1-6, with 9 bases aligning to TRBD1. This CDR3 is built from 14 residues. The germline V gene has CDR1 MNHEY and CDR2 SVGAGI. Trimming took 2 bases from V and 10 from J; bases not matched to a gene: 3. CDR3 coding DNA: TGTGCCAGCAGTTACCAGACAGGGGGGTCACCCCTCCACGTT. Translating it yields CASSYQTGGSPLHV.

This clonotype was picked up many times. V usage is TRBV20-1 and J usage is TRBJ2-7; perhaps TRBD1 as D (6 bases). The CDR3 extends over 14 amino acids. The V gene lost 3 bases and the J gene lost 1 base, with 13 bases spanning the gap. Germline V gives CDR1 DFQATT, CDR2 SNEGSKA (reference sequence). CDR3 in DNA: TGCAGTGCTAGCTCGCGAGGGGGATCCTACGAGCAGTACTTC. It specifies CSASSRGGSYEQYF.

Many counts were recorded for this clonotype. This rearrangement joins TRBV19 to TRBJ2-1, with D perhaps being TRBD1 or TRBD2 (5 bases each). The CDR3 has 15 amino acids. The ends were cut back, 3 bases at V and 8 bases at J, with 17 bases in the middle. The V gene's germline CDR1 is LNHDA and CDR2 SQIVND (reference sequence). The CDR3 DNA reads TGTGCCAGTAGTATTACGGGACGGGTCGACCATGAGCAGTTCTTC. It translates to CASSITGRVDHEQFF. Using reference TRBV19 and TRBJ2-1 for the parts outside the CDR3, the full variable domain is DGGITQSPKYLFRKEGQNVTLSCEQNLNHDAMYWYRQDPGQGLRLIYYSQIVNDFQKGDIAEGYSVSREKKESFPLTVTSAQKNPTAFYLCASSITGRVDHEQFFGPGTRLTVL.

The CDR3 DNA sequence: TGTGCCAGCAGTGCCCCTAGGGGGGGAGAGAGCAATCAGCCCCAGCATTTT. Translation: CASSAPRGGESNQPQHF. The chain recombines TRBV7-9 with TRBJ1-5; TRBD1 might be the D (6 bases). With 6 bases removed from V and 1 base from J, the gap between germline ends came to 19 bases. The CDR3 has 17 amino acids. Germline V gives CDR1 SEHNR, CDR2 FQNEAQ (reference sequence).

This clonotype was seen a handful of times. CDR3 in amino acids: CASSAVMNTEAFF. In DNA, the CDR3 is TGTGCCAGCAGCGCCGTAATGAACACTGAAGCTTTCTTT. The chain combines TRBV7-2 with TRBJ1-1; no reliable D call. Trimming left V 5 bases short and J 0 bases short, with 7 bases between. The CDR3 extends over 13 amino acids. Germline CDR1 reads SGHTA; CDR2 reads FQGNSA.

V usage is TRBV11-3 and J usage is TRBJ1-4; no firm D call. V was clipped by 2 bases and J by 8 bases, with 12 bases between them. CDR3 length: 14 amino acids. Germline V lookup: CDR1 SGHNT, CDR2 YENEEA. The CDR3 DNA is TGTGCCAGCAGCTTATCGGCCGACCCGGAAAAACTGTTTTTT. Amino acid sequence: CASSLSADPEKLFF. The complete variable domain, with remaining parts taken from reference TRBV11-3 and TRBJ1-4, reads EAGVVQSPRYKIIEKKQPVAFWCNPISGHNTLYWYLQNLGQGPELLIRYENEEAVDDSQLPKDRFSAERLKGVDSTLKIQPAELGDSAVYLCASSLSADPEKLFFGSGTQLSVL.

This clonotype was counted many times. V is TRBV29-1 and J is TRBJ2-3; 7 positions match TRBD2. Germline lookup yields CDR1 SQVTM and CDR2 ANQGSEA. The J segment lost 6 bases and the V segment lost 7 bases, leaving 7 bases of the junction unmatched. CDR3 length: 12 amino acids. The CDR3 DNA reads TGCAGCGGGGGGGGAACCCCGGATACGCAGTATTTT. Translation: CSGGGTPDTQYF.

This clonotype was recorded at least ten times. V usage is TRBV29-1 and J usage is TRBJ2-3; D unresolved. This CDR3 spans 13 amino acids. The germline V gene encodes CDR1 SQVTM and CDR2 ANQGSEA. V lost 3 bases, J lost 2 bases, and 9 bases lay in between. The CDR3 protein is CSVDGSLTDTQYF. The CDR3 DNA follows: TGCAGCGTTGACGGCAGTCTCACAGATACGCAGTATTTT.

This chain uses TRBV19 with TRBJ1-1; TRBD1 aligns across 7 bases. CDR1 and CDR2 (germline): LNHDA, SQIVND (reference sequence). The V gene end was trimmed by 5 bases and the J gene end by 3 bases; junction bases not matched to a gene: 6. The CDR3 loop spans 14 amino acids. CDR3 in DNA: TGTGCCAGTAGTCCACGACAGGGCTACACTGAAGCTTTCTTT. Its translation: CASSPRQGYTEAFF.

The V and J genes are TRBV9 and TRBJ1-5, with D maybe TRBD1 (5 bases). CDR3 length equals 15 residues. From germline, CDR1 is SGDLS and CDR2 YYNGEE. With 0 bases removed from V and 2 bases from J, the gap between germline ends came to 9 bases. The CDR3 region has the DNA TGTGCCAGCAGCGTAGGGTGGGGGGGCAATCAGCCCCAGCATTTT. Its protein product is CASSVGWGGNQPQHF.

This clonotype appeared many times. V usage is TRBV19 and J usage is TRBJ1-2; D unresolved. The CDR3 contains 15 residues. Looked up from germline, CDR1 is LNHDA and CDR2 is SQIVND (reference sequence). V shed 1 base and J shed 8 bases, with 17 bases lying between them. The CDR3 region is CASSIGRVQSFGYTF. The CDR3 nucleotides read TGTGCCAGTAGTATAGGAAGAGTGCAGTCTTTCGGCTACACCTTC.

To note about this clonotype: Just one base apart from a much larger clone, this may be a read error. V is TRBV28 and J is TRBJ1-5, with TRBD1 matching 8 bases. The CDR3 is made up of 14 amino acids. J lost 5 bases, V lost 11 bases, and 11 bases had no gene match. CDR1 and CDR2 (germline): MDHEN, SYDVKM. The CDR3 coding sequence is TGTGCCTCCCTGGAGGGACAGGACTATCAGCCCCAGCATTTT. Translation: CASLEGQDYQPQHF.

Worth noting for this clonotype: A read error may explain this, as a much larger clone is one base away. CDR3 sequence: CASSLGGTENLFF. The DNA for the CDR3 is TGCGCCAGCAGCTTGGGGGGGACTGAAAACCTGTTTTTT. The rearrangement joins TRBV5-1 to TRBJ1-4; tentatively, D is TRBD1 (5 bases). Germline CDR1 and CDR2: SGHRS and YFSETQ. This CDR3 has 13 residues.

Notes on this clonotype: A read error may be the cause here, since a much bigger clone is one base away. The CDR3 here is CASSPTAESGANALTF. CDR3 DNA sequence: TGTGCCAGCAGCCCCACCGCCGAAAGTGGGGCCAACGCCCTGACTTTC. V and J are TRBV9 and TRBJ2-6, with D maybe TRBD1 (5 bases). CDR3 length: 16 amino acids. Per the germline V gene, CDR1 is SGDLS and CDR2 is YYNGEE. The variable domain in full, completed from reference TRBV9 and TRBJ2-6, reads DSGVTQTPKHLITATGQRVTLRCSPRSGDLSVYWYQQSLDQGLQFLIQYYNGEERAKGNILERFSAQQFPDLHSELNLSSLELGDSALYFCASSPTAESGANALTFGAGSRLTVL.